One and the same sample provided the 21 T cell receptor beta chains below, sequenced in a study of technical replicates of blood from several donors. Here immunoSEQ multiplex PCR was the method, and the copy in TCRdb shows in-frame clones only, minus some. The sample gives 50,000 to 60,000 clones, 90% to 95% of which show up once; about 3.6% is in the top ten. The source material was PBMCs. These receptor sequences come from a human donor in good health. Some clones in this sample may be carry-over from other donors' samples.

This clone showed up just a few times. The V gene is TRBV15, the J gene TRBJ2-7, with a tentative D call TRBD1 (6 bases). Trimming removed 0 bases from V and 5 bases from J, with 14 bases in between. The germline V gene has CDR1 LNHNV and CDR2 YYDKDF (reference sequence). CDR3 length: 15 amino acids. The CDR3 loop reads CATSREGQGLDEQYF. The CDR3 region has the DNA TGTGCCACCAGCAGAGAGGGCCAGGGGCTCGACGAGCAGTACTTC.

This sequence joins TRBV18 and TRBJ2-7, with TRBD1 identical over 9 bases. Germline-derived CDR1 and CDR2 are KGHSH and LQKENI. J was trimmed by 4 bases and V by 1 base; bases with no gene match: 5. This CDR3 spans 15 amino acids. CDR3: CASSPQGTGIYEQYF. In nucleotides, the CDR3 is TGTGCCAGCTCACCACAAGGGACAGGGATTTACGAGCAGTACTTC.

This chain connects TRBV9 to TRBJ1-2; D is perhaps TRBD1 (6 bases). CDR3 length: 15 amino acids. Trimming removed 0 bases at V and 2 bases at J, with 11 bases between. Germline values: CDR1 SGDLS, CDR2 YYNGEE. The CDR3 nucleotides are TGTGCCAGCAGCGTAGATGGGGGCCACAACTATGGCTACACCTTC. Translation gives CASSVDGGHNYGYTF.

The CDR3 region has the DNA TGTGCCAGCAGCTTAAGGGGGGGGACAGGTCTTTTGAACACTGAAGCTTTCTTT. This codes for CASSLRGGTGLLNTEAFF. The chain combines TRBV7-3 with TRBJ1-1; the match to TRBD1 covers 8 bases. CDR1 is SGHTA and CDR2 is FQGTGA in the germline V gene. V lost 1 base, J lost 0 bases, and 10 bases stayed unmatched. The CDR3 has 18 residues.

The genes are TRBV18 and TRBJ2-2; 11 positions match TRBD2. Trimming removed 1 base from V and 7 bases from J; junction bases left unmatched: 11. Germline V lookup: CDR1 KGHSH, CDR2 LQKENI. The CDR3 has 18 residues. The DNA for the CDR3 is TGTGCCAGCTCACCACAGATGACTAGCGGGAAATCGGGCGGGGAGCTGTTTTTT. This sequence encodes CASSPQMTSGKSGGELFF.

This rearrangement joins TRBV29-1 to TRBJ2-5, with D uncertain. Trimming left V 4 bases short and J 2 bases short, with 8 bases between. The CDR3 runs to 12 residues. Germline CDR1 reads SQVTM; CDR2 reads ANQGSEA. The CDR3 protein is CSVGLQQETQYF. The DNA of the CDR3 is TGCAGCGTTGGGCTACAGCAAGAGACCCAGTACTTC.

The rearrangement uses TRBV30 and TRBJ2-7; a possible D gene is TRBD2 (5 bases). The CDR3 is 10 amino acids. Germline V gene sequence: CDR1 GTSNPN, CDR2 SVGIG (reference sequence). The DNA of the CDR3 is TGTGCAGTACACCGGGGCGAGCAGTACTTC. Its protein product is CAVHRGEQYF.

This clone was seen once. The CDR3 DNA follows: TGTGCCAGCAGCGTACGACAGGGGGGGACTGAAGCTTTCTTT. Residues: CASSVRQGGTEAFF. The V call is TRBV7-2, the J call TRBJ1-1; 9 nucleotides match TRBD1. Trimming took 5 bases from V and 5 from J; bases not matched to a gene: 6. CDR1 is SGHTA and CDR2 is FQGNSA in the germline V gene. This CDR3 region has 14 residues.

The rearrangement joins TRBV19 to TRBJ1-2; TRBD1 might be the D (5 bases). From germline, CDR1 is LNHDA and CDR2 SQIVND (reference sequence). The CDR3 consists of 14 residues. V lost 7 bases to trimming and J lost 7 bases, with 19 bases between them. The CDR3 region has the DNA TGTGCCAGTAAGATCCAGGGTTCGCGCGGTGGCTACACCTTC. It translates to CASKIQGSRGGYTF.

The V gene is TRBV4-1, the J gene TRBJ1-5, with D maybe TRBD1 (6 bases). Trimming pared 0 bases from V and 2 bases from J, leaving 14 bases between. The CDR3 is made up of 17 amino acids. Germline V lookup: CDR1 MGHRA, CDR2 YSYEKL. The CDR3 is CASSQDGGRVGNQPQHF. Here the CDR3 DNA reads TGCGCCAGCAGCCAAGATGGGGGCAGGGTCGGCAATCAGCCCCAGCATTTT.

The chain recombines TRBV4-2 with TRBJ2-7; 8 positions agree with TRBD1. The germline gives CDR1 LGHNA, CDR2 YNFKEQ. Trimming cost V 4 bases and J 5 bases; bases outside gene matches: 10. The CDR3 length is 15 residues. CDR3 in amino acids: CASSRGSQGADEQYF. The CDR3 nucleotides are TGTGCCAGCAGCCGGGGGAGTCAGGGGGCAGACGAGCAGTACTTC.

This clone appeared a single time. The gene calls are TRBV18 and TRBJ1-3, with 8 bases that match TRBD1. This CDR3 has 17 amino acids. Germline V CDR1 and CDR2: KGHSH, LQKENI. The J segment lost 0 bases and the V segment lost 1 base, leaving 5 bases of the junction unmatched. The CDR3 nucleotides are TGTGCCAGCTCACCACAGGCCAGGGGGCTCTCTGGAAACACCATATATTTT. Its protein product is CASSPQARGLSGNTIYF.

This chain connects TRBV5-1 to TRBJ1-2, with 10 bases aligning to TRBD1. In germline, CDR1 is SGHRS, CDR2 YFSETQ. V trimming: 3 bases; J trimming: 0 bases; junction bases outside the gene matches: 2. The CDR3 has 15 amino acids. The DNA of the CDR3 is TGCGCCAGCAGCTCGGACAGGGGGGCTAACTATGGCTACACCTTC. Protein: CASSSDRGANYGYTF.

The chain combines TRBV27 with TRBJ2-7, with a possible D match to TRBD1 (6 bases). The CDR3 totals 13 residues. V was pared by 6 bases and J by 2 bases, with 11 bases between. Germline CDR1 MNHEY, CDR2 SMNVEV (reference sequence). CDR3 sequence reads: CASRSTGAYEQYF. The CDR3 DNA follows: TGTGCCAGCAGATCGACAGGTGCCTACGAGCAGTACTTC.

The J gene is TRBJ1-1, the V gene TRBV7-3; D remains unclear. The CDR3 consists of 12 residues. The germline V gene encodes CDR1 SGHTA and CDR2 FQGTGA. Trimming cost V 5 bases and J 6 bases, with 10 bases left between them. CDR3 DNA: TGTGCCAGCAGCAGCCCGCACGCTGAAGCTTTCTTT. Amino acids: CASSSPHAEAFF.

The chain uses TRBV2 and TRBJ2-5, with 8 bases fitting TRBD2. Per the germline V gene, CDR1 is SNHLY and CDR2 is FYNNEI. This CDR3 contains 15 residues. V lost 2 bases, J lost 5 bases, and 7 bases stayed unmatched. CDR3 sequence: CASSEYGRARETQYF. CDR3 nucleotides: TGTGCCAGCAGTGAATACGGGAGGGCCCGGGAGACCCAGTACTTC.

J is TRBJ1-5 and V is TRBV30, with TRBD1 identical over 9 bases. The CDR3 spans 15 residues. Germline CDR1 and CDR2: GTSNPN and SVGIG (reference sequence). The ends lost 2 bases at V and 7 bases at J; junction bases unmatched: 9. DNA of the CDR3: TGTGCCTGGAGTCCCCGACAGGGGGTGAGCCAGCCCCAGCATTTT. Translated: CAWSPRQGVSQPQHF.

This chain joins TRBV2 and TRBJ2-6; 10 bases map to TRBD1. Germline CDR1 and CDR2: SNHLY and FYNNEI. Trimming at V came to 0 bases and at J to 0 bases, leaving 2 bases not matched to a gene. This CDR3 comprises 18 residues. The CDR3 sequence is CASSEARQGASGANVLTF. CDR3 bases: TGTGCCAGCAGTGAAGCCCGACAGGGGGCCTCTGGGGCCAACGTCCTGACTTTC.

CDR3 amino acids: CASSAGEDRENTEAFF. CDR3 sequence (DNA): TGTGCCAGCAGCGCGGGGGAAGACAGAGAGAACACTGAAGCTTTCTTT. The chain joins TRBV9 to TRBJ1-1; D may be TRBD1 (5 bases). V lost 3 bases and J 1 base, leaving 16 bases between the germline ends. Per the germline V gene, CDR1 is SGDLS and CDR2 is YYNGEE. This CDR3 is 16 amino acids long.

The chain has TRBV7-9 and TRBJ1-2, with D uncertain. CDR3 length equals 15 residues. Looked up from germline, CDR1 is SEHNR and CDR2 is FQNEAQ (reference sequence). The V and J ends lost 5 bases and 4 bases respectively, with 17 bases between them. The CDR3 is CASSRVAFPTYGYTF. CDR3 sequence (DNA): TGTGCCAGCAGCCGCGTAGCCTTCCCGACCTATGGCTACACCTTC.

The V gene is TRBV2, the J gene TRBJ2-5; 13 nucleotides line up with TRBD2. V gave up 6 bases and J gave up 0 bases; unmatched junction bases: 19. The length of the CDR3 is 21 residues. Germline V lookup: CDR1 SNHLY, CDR2 FYNNEI. CDR3 amino acids: CASSQKGPGLAGSQYQETQYF. In DNA, the CDR3 is TGTGCCAGCAGCCAAAAGGGACCGGGACTAGCGGGGTCCCAGTACCAAGAGACCCAGTACTTC.